Listed below are T cell receptor beta chains from one sample, sequenced in a study of brain T cells in children with intractable seizures. TCRdb's table, derived via immunoSEQ multiplex PCR, lists solely in-frame clones and lacks some. This table holds about 340,000 clones, 85% to 95% found once. Specimen: peripheral blood, collected roughly 5 months after surgery. These receptors all come from a boy in the first two years of life with tuberous sclerosis and intractable seizures. Each CDR3 is given with its conserved first and last residue. Each record gives: V gene, D gene, CDR3 length, clone size, J gene, CDR3 DNA, CDR3 protein. The D gene is left open where the match is weak. Only some rows state a clone size, as once, few, many or a class for expanded clones.

>TRBV30|NA|14|NA|TRBJ1-5
TGTGCCTGGAGTCGAGACAGCTACAATCAGCCCCAGCATTTT
CAWSRDSYNQPQHF
>TRBV29-1|NA|16|NA|TRBJ2-1
TGCAGCATTAACTCTGCTAGCGAGAGCTCCTACAATGAGCAGTTCTTC
CSINSASESSYNEQFF
>TRBV30|NA|14|NA|TRBJ1-3
TGTGCCTGGAGTGCCGGGACTGCTGGAAACACCATATATTTT
CAWSAGTAGNTIYF
>TRBV9|TRBD1|14|NA|TRBJ2-5
TGTGCCAGCAGCACAGGGGGCCGCCTAGAGACCCAGTACTTC
CASSTGGRLETQYF
>TRBV4-1|TRBD2|16|NA|TRBJ2-1
TGCGCCAGCAGCCAAGCTTCGCGGGGGGGGATTAATGAGCAGTTCTTC
CASSQASRGGINEQFF
>TRBV7-9|NA|15|NA|TRBJ2-5
TGTGCCAGCAGCCCCCGGACAGAAGACCAAGAGACCCAGTACTTC
CASSPRTEDQETQYF
>TRBV29-1|NA|14|NA|TRBJ2-1
TGCAGCGTCGAGTGGGGGGACTCTCCCTGGGAGCAGTTCTTC
CSVEWGDSPWEQFF
>TRBV21-1|NA|18|NA|TRBJ2-1
NA
CASSKVATGTSGLNEQFF
>TRBV5-1|TRBD2|15|NA|TRBJ2-7
TGCGCCAGCAGCTTGGGACTAGCGGCTACCTACGAGCAGTACTTC
CASSLGLAATYEQYF
>TRBV7-2|TRBD1|13|NA|TRBJ1-1
TGTGCCAGCAGCCTCCGACAGGGGACTGAAGCTTTCTTT
CASSLRQGTEAFF
>TRBV19|TRBD2|16|NA|TRBJ2-3
TGTGCCAGTAGTCAACGAGCGGGGGGCGGGACAGATACGCAGTATTTT
CASSQRAGGGTDTQYF
>TRBV5-1|NA|15|NA|TRBJ1-4
TGCGCCAGCAGCCCGGGCGTAAGAAGTGGTGAAAAACTGTTTTTT
CASSPGVRSGEKLFF
>TRBV3-1/TRBV3-2|TRBD2|17|once|TRBJ2-1
TGTGCCAGCAGCCGCACACTAGCGGGAGCATCCTACAATGAGCAGTTCTTC
CASSRTLAGASYNEQFF
>TRBV2|TRBD2|15|NA|TRBJ2-5
TGTGCCAGCAGTGAATCCGGGGGGTACCAAGAGACCCAGTACTTC
CASSESGGYQETQYF
>TRBV5-4|NA|14|NA|TRBJ2-7
TGTGCCAGCAGCCCGCAGGGGTCCCATTACGAGCAGTACTTC
CASSPQGSHYEQYF
>TRBV6-4|TRBD1|16|NA|TRBJ1-2
TGTGCCAGCAGTGACCGTTCCGGGACAGGGAACTATGGCTACACCTTC
CASSDRSGTGNYGYTF
>TRBV19|NA|18|NA|TRBJ1-2
TGTGCCAGTAGTATAGACTTGGTAACCCCCGGTTCTAACTATGGCTACACCTTC
CASSIDLVTPGSNYGYTF
>TRBV6-2/TRBV6-3|NA|13|NA|TRBJ1-2
TGTGCCAGCAGTTACGAGCTCCTCTATGGCTACACCTTC
CASSYELLYGYTF
>TRBV7-9|TRBD1|15|NA|TRBJ1-1
TGTGCCAGCAGCCTGCCGGGACAGGGAGGAGCTGAAGCTTTCTTT
CASSLPGQGGAEAFF
>TRBV5-4|TRBD1|14|NA|TRBJ1-1
TGTGCCAGCAGCTTGTCAGGGGGGATGCCTGAAGCTTTCTTT
CASSLSGGMPEAFF
>TRBV7-9|NA|14|NA|TRBJ2-7
TGTGCCAGCAGCCCATGGACACGTACCTACGAGCAGTACTTC
CASSPWTRTYEQYF
>TRBV3-1/TRBV3-2|TRBD2|16|NA|TRBJ2-1
TGTGCCAGCAGCCAAGCTAGCGGGAGGTCCTACAATGAGCAGTTCTTC
CASSQASGRSYNEQFF
>TRBV9|NA|16|NA|TRBJ2-2
TGTGCCAGCAGCCCAATTAGCGCAACGAACACCGGGGAGCTGTTTTTT
CASSPISATNTGELFF
>TRBV5-1|NA|17|NA|TRBJ1-5
TGCGCCAGCAGCTGGGGCCCTCAGCGGGTTGGCAATCAGCCCCAGCATTTT
CASSWGPQRVGNQPQHF
>TRBV20-1|NA|11|NA|TRBJ2-3
TGCAGTGCTAGGGTGGGAGATACGCAGTATTTT
CSARVGDTQYF
>TRBV12-3/TRBV12-4|NA|13|NA|TRBJ1-1
TGTGCCAGCAGCCCCATGGAGGCCACTGAAGCTTTCTTT
CASSPMEATEAFF
>TRBV7-2|NA|14|NA|TRBJ2-7
TGTGCCAGCAGCGACAATTTAGGGGCGGGCGAGCAGTACTTC
CASSDNLGAGEQYF
>TRBV5-5|NA|15|NA|TRBJ2-5
TGTGCCAGCAGCTTACCGGGACATTACCAAGAGACCCAGTACTTC
CASSLPGHYQETQYF
>TRBV4-2|TRBD2|14|NA|TRBJ2-7
TGTGCCAGCAGCCCCCCCGGGGGGAGCTACGAGCAGTACTTC
CASSPPGGSYEQYF
>TRBV7-8|TRBD1|14|NA|TRBJ1-2
TGTGCCAGCAGCTCCCGACAGGGGGTATATGGCTACACCTTC
CASSSRQGVYGYTF
>TRBV4-1|NA|16|once|TRBJ2-1
TGCGCCAGCAGCCACCTGACCCTAATGATCTACAATGAGCAGTTCTTC
CASSHLTLMIYNEQFF
>TRBV4-1|TRBD1|17|NA|TRBJ1-1
TGCGCCAGCAGCCAAGATTTTCTCGGGACAGGGAACGGTGAAGCTTTCTTT
CASSQDFLGTGNGEAFF
>TRBV30|NA|14|NA|TRBJ2-5
TGTGCCTGGAGTCCCTCTACAGGGACGGAGACCCAGTACTTC
CAWSPSTGTETQYF
>TRBV10-3|NA|12|NA|TRBJ2-4
TGTGCCATCAGTGAAGGGAAAAACATTCAGTACTTC
CAISEGKNIQYF
>TRBV19|TRBD2|16|NA|TRBJ2-1
TGTGCCAGCGCCTACGAGGCTAGCGGATTTTACAATGAGCAGTTCTTC
CASAYEASGFYNEQFF
>TRBV6-6|NA|14|NA|TRBJ1-1
TGTGCCAGCAGTTACCTGCTGAGGAACACTGAAGCTTTCTTT
CASSYLLRNTEAFF
>TRBV19|NA|13|NA|TRBJ1-1
TGTGCCAGTAGTAGGGGGGGGAACACTGAAGCTTTCTTT
CASSRGGNTEAFF
>TRBV9|NA|13|NA|TRBJ1-1
TGTGCCAGTGCACAGGACAGGAACACTGAAGCTTTCTTT
CASAQDRNTEAFF
>TRBV24-1|NA|14|few|TRBJ1-1
TGTGCCACCAGATCCGGTTGGGGGAACACTGAAGCTTTCTTT
CATRSGWGNTEAFF
>TRBV7-9|NA|15|NA|TRBJ1-3
TGTGCCAGCAGCCGAACAGGGATAGCTGGAAACACCATATATTTT
CASSRTGIAGNTIYF
>TRBV6-2/TRBV6-3|NA|12|NA|TRBJ1-6
TGTGCCAGCAGTTACCCTGCTTCACCCCTCCACTTT
CASSYPASPLHF
>TRBV5-1|TRBD2|16|NA|TRBJ2-1
TGCGCCAGCAGCACGGAAGTACTAGCGAAATACAATGAGCAGTTCTTC
CASSTEVLAKYNEQFF
>TRBV12-3/TRBV12-4|TRBD2|13|NA|TRBJ2-7
TGTGCCAGCTCGGGGGGAAGCTCCTACGAGCAGTACTTC
CASSGGSSYEQYF
>TRBV6-5|NA|15|NA|TRBJ1-5
TGTGCCAGCAGTCTCTACGAAGGACACTCGGGGCCCCAGCATTTT
CASSLYEGHSGPQHF
>TRBV15|NA|14|NA|TRBJ1-1
TGTGCCACCAGCAGAGATTTCGGCAGGTCGGAAGCTTTCTTT
CATSRDFGRSEAFF
>TRBV29-1|NA|13|NA|TRBJ2-7
TGCAGCGTTGTTTCTTGGGGGACCTACGAGCAGTACTTC
CSVVSWGTYEQYF
>TRBV9|NA|13|few|TRBJ2-1
TGTGCCAGCAGCGCTTCCATCTACAATGAGCAGTTCTTC
CASSASIYNEQFF
>TRBV7-9|NA|13|NA|TRBJ1-1
TGTGCCAGCAGCCCGACAGGTTACACTGAAGCTTTCTTT
CASSPTGYTEAFF
>TRBV24-1|NA|13|once|TRBJ1-1
TGTGCCACCAGGGACCGAGGGAACACTGAAGCTTTCTTT
CATRDRGNTEAFF
>TRBV15|NA|14|NA|TRBJ1-1
TGTGCCACCTTATTCAAACTCCTGAACACTGAAGCTTTCTTT
CATLFKLLNTEAFF
>TRBV25-1|NA|12|NA|TRBJ1-2
TGTGCCAGCAGTGAATGGAGCTATGGCTACACCTTC
CASSEWSYGYTF
>TRBV11-2|NA|13|once|TRBJ2-1
TGTGCCAGCAGCTTTCAAAGGATTGGTGAGCAGTTCTTC
CASSFQRIGEQFF
>TRBV12-3/TRBV12-4|NA|13|few|TRBJ1-1
TGTGCCAGCAGTTTAGTGGGTACAGATGAAGCTTTCTTT
CASSLVGTDEAFF
>TRBV2|TRBD2|19|NA|TRBJ2-7
TGTGCCAGCAGTGCGCTTATCTTCCAGACTAGCGGGAGTATCTACGAGCAGTACTTC
CASSALIFQTSGSIYEQYF